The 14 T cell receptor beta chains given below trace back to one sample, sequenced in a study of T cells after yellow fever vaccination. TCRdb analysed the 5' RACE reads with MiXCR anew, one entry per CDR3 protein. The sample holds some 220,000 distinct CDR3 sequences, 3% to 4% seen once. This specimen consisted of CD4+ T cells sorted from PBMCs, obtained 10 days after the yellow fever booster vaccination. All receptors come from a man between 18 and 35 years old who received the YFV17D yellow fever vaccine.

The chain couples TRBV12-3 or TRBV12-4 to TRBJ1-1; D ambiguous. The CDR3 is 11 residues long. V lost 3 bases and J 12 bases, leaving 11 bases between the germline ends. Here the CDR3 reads CASSFGVSTFF. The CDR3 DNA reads TGTGCCAGCAGTTTCGGGGTATCAACTTTCTTT.

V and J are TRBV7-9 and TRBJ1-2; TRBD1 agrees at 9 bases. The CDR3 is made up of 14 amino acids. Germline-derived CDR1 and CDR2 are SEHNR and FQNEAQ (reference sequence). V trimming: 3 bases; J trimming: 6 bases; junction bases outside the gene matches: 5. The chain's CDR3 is CASSLRGQGDGYTF. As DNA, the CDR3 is TGTGCCAGCAGCTTGAGGGGACAGGGAGATGGCTACACCTTC.

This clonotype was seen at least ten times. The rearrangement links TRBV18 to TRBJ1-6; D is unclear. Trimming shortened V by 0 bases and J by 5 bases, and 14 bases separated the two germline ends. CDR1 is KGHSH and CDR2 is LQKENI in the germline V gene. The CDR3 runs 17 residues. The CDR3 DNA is TGTGCCAGCTCACCACCGAATTCAGATTTGAATAATTCACCCCTCCACTTT. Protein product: CASSPPNSDLNNSPLHF.

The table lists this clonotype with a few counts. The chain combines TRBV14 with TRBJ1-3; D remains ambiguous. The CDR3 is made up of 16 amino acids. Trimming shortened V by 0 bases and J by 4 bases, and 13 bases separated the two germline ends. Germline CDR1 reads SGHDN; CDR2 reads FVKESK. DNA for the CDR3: TGTGCCAGCAGCCAAGAGCGCCCCGGATGGGGAAACACCATATATTTT. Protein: CASSQERPGWGNTIYF.

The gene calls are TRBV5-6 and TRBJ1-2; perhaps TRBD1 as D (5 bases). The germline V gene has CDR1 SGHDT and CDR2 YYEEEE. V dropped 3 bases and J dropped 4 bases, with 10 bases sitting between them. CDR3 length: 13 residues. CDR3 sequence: CASSSDRFYGYTF. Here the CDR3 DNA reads TGTGCCAGCAGCTCCGACAGATTCTATGGCTACACCTTC.

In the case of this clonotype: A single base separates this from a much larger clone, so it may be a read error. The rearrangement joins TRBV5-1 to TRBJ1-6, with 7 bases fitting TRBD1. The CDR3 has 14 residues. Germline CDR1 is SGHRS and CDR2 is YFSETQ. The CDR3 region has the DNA TGCGCCAGCAGCTTGGAACAGGGGTTCTCACCCCTCTACTTT. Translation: CASSLEQGFSPLYF.

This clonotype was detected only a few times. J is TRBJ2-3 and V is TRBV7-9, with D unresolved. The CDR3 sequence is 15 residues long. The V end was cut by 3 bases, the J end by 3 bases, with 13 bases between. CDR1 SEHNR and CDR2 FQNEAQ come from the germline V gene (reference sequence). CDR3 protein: CASSLSRFGTDTQYF. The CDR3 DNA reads TGTGCCAGCAGCTTGTCGCGGTTTGGTACAGATACGCAGTATTTT.

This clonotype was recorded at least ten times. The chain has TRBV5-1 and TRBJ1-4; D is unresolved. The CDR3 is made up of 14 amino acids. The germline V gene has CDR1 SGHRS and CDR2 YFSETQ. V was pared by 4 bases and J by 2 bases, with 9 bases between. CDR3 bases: TGCGCCAGCAGCCAAGAACGCACTAATGAAAAACTGTTTTTT. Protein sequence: CASSQERTNEKLFF.

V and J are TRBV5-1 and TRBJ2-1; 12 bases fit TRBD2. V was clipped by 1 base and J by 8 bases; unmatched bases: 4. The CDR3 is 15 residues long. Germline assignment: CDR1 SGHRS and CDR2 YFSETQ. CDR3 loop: CASSLLAGGPDEQFF. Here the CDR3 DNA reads TGCGCCAGCAGCTTGCTAGCGGGGGGGCCGGATGAGCAGTTCTTC.

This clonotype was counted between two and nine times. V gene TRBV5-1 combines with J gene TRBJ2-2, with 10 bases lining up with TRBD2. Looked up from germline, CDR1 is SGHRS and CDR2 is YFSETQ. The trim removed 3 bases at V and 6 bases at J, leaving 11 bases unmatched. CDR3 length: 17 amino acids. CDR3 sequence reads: CASSYGLAGASSGELFF. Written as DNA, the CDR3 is TGCGCCAGCAGCTATGGGCTAGCGGGGGCCTCCTCCGGGGAGCTGTTTTTT.

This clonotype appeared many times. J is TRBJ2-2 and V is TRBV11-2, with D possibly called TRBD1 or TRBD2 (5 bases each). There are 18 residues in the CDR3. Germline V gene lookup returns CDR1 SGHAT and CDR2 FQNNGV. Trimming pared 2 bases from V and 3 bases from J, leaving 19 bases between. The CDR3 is CASSLSRWDLQDTGELFF. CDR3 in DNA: TGTGCCAGCAGCTTATCGCGTTGGGACCTCCAGGACACCGGGGAGCTGTTTTTT.

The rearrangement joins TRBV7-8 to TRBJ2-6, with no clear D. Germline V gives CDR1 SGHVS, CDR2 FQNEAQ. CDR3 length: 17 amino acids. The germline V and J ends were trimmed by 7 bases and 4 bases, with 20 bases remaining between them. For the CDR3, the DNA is TGTGCCAGCATTACTACGGGCTCTTTCCCAGGGGCCAACGTCCTGACTTTC. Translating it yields CASITTGSFPGANVLTF.

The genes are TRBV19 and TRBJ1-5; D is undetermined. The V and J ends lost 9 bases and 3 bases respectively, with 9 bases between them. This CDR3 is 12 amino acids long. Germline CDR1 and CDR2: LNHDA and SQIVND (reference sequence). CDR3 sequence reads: CASRVVNQPQHF. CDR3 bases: TGTGCCAGCCGGGTGGTCAATCAGCCCCAGCATTTT.

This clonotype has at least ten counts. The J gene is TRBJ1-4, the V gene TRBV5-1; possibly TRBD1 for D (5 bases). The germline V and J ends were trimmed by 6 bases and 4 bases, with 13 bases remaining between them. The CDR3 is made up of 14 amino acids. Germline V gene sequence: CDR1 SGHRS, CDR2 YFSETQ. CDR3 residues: CASTQGTFNEKLFF. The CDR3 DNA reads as TGCGCCAGCACTCAAGGGACCTTTAATGAAAAACTGTTTTTT.